This TCR beta chain was sequenced for a study of T cell responses to AZD1222 COVID-19 vaccine. Generated by immunoSEQ multiplex PCR, the TCRdb table keeps only in-frame clones and is missing some. The table lists some 150,000 clones, 90% to 95% of them singletons. To note about this clone: The antigen is unknown.

Study-level findings and limits: Increases in Spike-specific TCR breadth and depth were seen after two AZD1222 doses. Sampling that yielded the repertoires occurred only after the peak T cell response.

The CDR3 is made up of 14 amino acids. Trimming cost V 3 bases and J 7 bases; bases outside gene matches: 7. Germline V gene data show CDR1 as SGDLS and CDR2 as YYNGEE. This TCR was recovered from an adult in good health. The rearrangement uses TRBV9 and TRBJ1-2; 9 nucleotides line up with TRBD1. Sequences were derived from peripheral blood, sampled on day 0 of AZD1222 vaccination. The CDR3 DNA reads TGTGCCAGCAGCGAACGGACAGGGGTCGTTGGCTACACCTTC. Amino acid sequence: CASSERTGVVGYTF.